This T cell receptor beta chain was sequenced during a study of CD8 T cells in ankylosing spondylitis. Regarding the study as a whole: Ankylosing spondylitis blood seemed to carry a telltale TCR beta motif made of about 8 highly homologous variants.

On this clonotype itself: The antigen is not known.

5'-RACE, quantitative and with molecular barcodes, yielded the TCR beta libraries. TCRdb ran MiXCR on the 5' RACE reads and lists one entry per CDR3 protein. The top ten hold 3.5% of the sample, which has just over 300,000 distinct CDR3 sequences, 20% seen once. Trimming took 0 bases from V and 5 from J, leaving 11 bases between them. The CDR3 covers 14 residues. The germline V gene has CDR1 SGHRS and CDR2 YFSETQ. The receptor was isolated from a female donor with ankylosing spondylitis or in good health (not recorded which). The chain joins TRBV5-1 to TRBJ2-5; the D is unclear. Sequencing was carried out using blood, either unsorted or a sorted T cell fraction (not recorded which). CDR3 sequence: CASSLDLRAETQYF. The CDR3 coding sequence is TGCGCCAGCAGCTTGGACCTTAGGGCGGAGACCCAGTACTTC.